These 28 T cell receptor beta chains came from one sample sequenced in a study of T cells in Graves' hyperthyroidism and ophthalmopathy. There were TCR beta CDR3 regions amplified from RNA transcripts. First-round RT-PCR of the TCR CDR3 relied on the HTBI primer set. A single record per CDR3 protein comes from TCRdb applying MiXCR to the multiplex PCR reads. This table has hundreds of thousands of distinct CDR3 sequences, around a fifth appearing once. The specimen sequenced was blood. The receptors originated from a man aged 50-60 years with Graves' ophthalmopathy.

This clonotype has just a few counts. The rearrangement links TRBV29-1 to TRBJ1-1, with D maybe TRBD1 (5 bases). Trimming pared 5 bases from V and 1 base from J, leaving 8 bases between. The CDR3 extends over 12 amino acids. The germline V gene encodes CDR1 SQVTM and CDR2 ANQGSEA. This CDR3 is CSVSDRNTEAFF. For the CDR3, the DNA is TGCAGCGTTTCCGACAGGAACACTGAAGCTTTCTTT.

The V gene is TRBV6-1, the J gene TRBJ1-5, with D maybe TRBD1 (6 bases). Deletions cut 6 bases from V and 4 bases from J, with 16 bases between. There are 15 residues in the CDR3. Germline CDR1 reads MNHNS; CDR2 reads SASEGT. CDR3 in amino acids: CASRTDNRANQPQHF. In DNA form, the CDR3 reads TGTGCCAGCAGAACAGACAACAGGGCAAATCAGCCCCAGCATTTT.

This clonotype was seen only a few times. The V call is TRBV7-9, the J call TRBJ1-5; 9 bases line up with TRBD1. Germline values: CDR1 SEHNR, CDR2 FQNEAQ (reference sequence). CDR3 length: 14 residues. Germline trimming cut 7 bases from V and 4 bases from J; bases unmatched to any gene: 5. CDR3: CASTGQGQNQPQHF. Here the CDR3 DNA reads TGTGCCAGCACCGGACAGGGGCAAAATCAGCCCCAGCATTTT.

This clonotype was detected a few times. V is TRBV9 and J is TRBJ2-2, with unresolved D. Deletions cut 4 bases from V and 1 base from J, with 8 bases between. Germline V CDR1 and CDR2: SGDLS, YYNGEE. There are 14 residues in the CDR3. The CDR3 bases are TGTGCCAGCAGCAGAACAGAGAACACCGGGGAGCTGTTTTTT. Its protein product is CASSRTENTGELFF.

This chain links TRBV12-3 or TRBV12-4 with TRBJ2-1; 10 bases line up with TRBD2. The CDR3 extends over 15 amino acids. The junction had 8 bases not matched to a gene; V was cut back by 8 bases and J by 4 bases. The CDR3 reads CASCQTSGKYNEQFF. CDR3 in DNA: TGTGCCAGCTGCCAAACTAGCGGGAAATACAATGAGCAGTTCTTC.

V and J are TRBV11-3 and TRBJ2-1, with 15 bases lining up with TRBD2. Germline-derived CDR1 and CDR2 are SGHNT and YENEEA. This CDR3 spans 19 amino acids. The ends lost 5 bases at V and 0 bases at J; junction bases unmatched: 8. The CDR3 region has the DNA TGTGCCAGCAGCACCGGACTAGCGGGAGGGCGGAGCTCCTACAATGAGCAGTTCTTC. Encoded protein: CASSTGLAGGRSSYNEQFF.

This clonotype was counted between two and nine times. CDR3 DNA sequence: TGCGCCAGCAGTTTTGTTGGGATGCAAGAGACCCAGTACTTC. This translates into CASSFVGMQETQYF. The rearrangement links TRBV5-1 to TRBJ2-5; D is ambiguous. The germline V gene encodes CDR1 SGHRS and CDR2 YFSETQ. The CDR3 has 14 residues. The V and J ends lost 5 bases and 2 bases respectively, with 13 bases between them.

V and J are TRBV9 and TRBJ2-1, with TRBD2 as a possible D gene (6 bases). The CDR3 has 16 amino acids. V lost 4 bases, J lost 0 bases, and 14 bases lay in between. The germline CDR1 and CDR2 sequences are SGDLS and YYNGEE. The CDR3 is CASSLRTTGSYNEQFF. The CDR3 DNA is TGTGCCAGCAGCCTCCGGACTACCGGCTCCTACAATGAGCAGTTCTTC.

The V gene is TRBV2, the J gene TRBJ2-1; 16 bases align to TRBD2. This CDR3 contains 16 residues. J lost 9 bases, V lost 6 bases, and 8 bases had no gene match. Germline-derived CDR1 and CDR2 are SNHLY and FYNNEI. CDR3 coding DNA: TGTGCCAGCAGGGCCGGGACTAGCGGGAGGGCCTTTGAGCAGTTCTTC. Protein sequence: CASRAGTSGRAFEQFF.

This clonotype was seen a few times. The V call is TRBV2, the J call TRBJ2-5; 8 positions agree with TRBD2. Germline values: CDR1 SNHLY, CDR2 FYNNEI. After removal of 3 bases from V and 14 bases from J, the junction contained 8 bases not matched to a gene. The CDR3 extends over 12 amino acids. CDR3 sequence (DNA): TGTGCCAGCAGTGATCGAAGCGGGAGTGAATACTTC. Its protein is CASSDRSGSEYF.

This clonotype showed up many times. Here the CDR3 reads CASSQEGRGNQPQHF. As DNA, the CDR3 is TGTGCCAGCAGCCAAGAAGGCAGGGGGAATCAGCCCCAGCATTTT. This chain connects TRBV3-1 to TRBJ1-5; TRBD1 matches at 7 bases. The CDR3 length is 15 residues. Trimming removed 0 bases from V and 4 bases from J; junction bases left unmatched: 3. CDR1 LGHDT and CDR2 YNNKEL come from the germline V gene (reference sequence).

This chain joins TRBV20-1 and TRBJ2-7; D gene unclear. CDR3 length equals 16 residues. V shed 0 bases and J shed 1 base, with 16 bases lying between them. The germline V gene encodes CDR1 DFQATT and CDR2 SNEGSKA (reference sequence). Written as DNA, the CDR3 is TGCAGTGCTAGAGATCCCCGACTCCACACTTCCTACGAGCAGTACTTC. It specifies CSARDPRLHTSYEQYF.

This clonotype was seen a few times. The V gene is TRBV7-8, the J gene TRBJ2-1; D not resolved. The germline CDR1 and CDR2 sequences are SGHVS and FQNEAQ. The CDR3 loop spans 12 amino acids. Trimming removed 5 bases at V and 8 bases at J, with 10 bases between. The CDR3 DNA is TGTGCCAGCAGCGGGTTTATTGATGAGCAGTTCTTC. Amino acid sequence: CASSGFIDEQFF.

Concerning this clonotype itself: The junction departs from germline at one end; a sequencing error may be responsible. The CDR3 sequence is CVSRVGSGSYEQYF. The CDR3 nucleotides are TGTGTCAGCAGGGTCGGTAGCGGGAGCTACGAGCAGTACTTC. The chain recombines TRBV6-1 with TRBJ2-7; 9 bases are shared with TRBD2. Germline loops: CDR1 MNHNS, CDR2 SASEGT. The CDR3 sequence is 14 residues long.

This clonotype was seen repeatedly, ten times or more. V and J are TRBV11-1 and TRBJ1-4, with TRBD1 as a possible D gene (5 bases). The CDR3 is made up of 15 amino acids. Between the trimmed V and J ends, which lost 4 bases and 8 bases, there was a span of 17 bases. In germline, CDR1 is SGHAT, CDR2 FQDESV (reference sequence). This CDR3 reads CASSSTTVDPEKLFF. The CDR3, as DNA: TGTGCCAGCAGCTCTACGACAGTTGATCCCGAAAAACTGTTTTTT.

This clonotype has more than one count but fewer than ten. At one boundary the junction diverges from the germline segment, which might be a read error. This sequence joins TRBV7-7 and TRBJ2-2; TRBD2 matches 11 bases. The CDR3 totals 18 residues. Germline V CDR1 and CDR2: SSHAT, FNYEAQ (reference sequence). CDR3 sequence: CASSLLPTSGRGTGELFF. The CDR3 nucleotides are TGTGCTAGCAGCCTCCTCCCAACTAGCGGGAGAGGTACCGGGGAGCTGTTTTTT.

The chain is built from TRBV27 and TRBJ2-3; 7 bases align to TRBD1. V was pared by 6 bases and J by 8 bases, with 5 bases of the junction left unmatched. Germline V gives CDR1 MNHEY, CDR2 SMNVEV (reference sequence). This CDR3 contains 12 residues. The CDR3 region is CASRTGAGTQYF. CDR3 DNA: TGTGCCAGCAGAACAGGGGCCGGTACGCAGTATTTT.

This chain links TRBV6-1 with TRBJ1-4; D perhaps matches TRBD1 (6 bases). The CDR3 sequence is 15 residues long. Trimming shortened V by 5 bases and J by 5 bases, and 15 bases separated the two germline ends. The germline gives CDR1 MNHNS, CDR2 SASEGT. The CDR3 spells CASSPSGTSNEKLFF. CDR3 DNA: TGTGCCAGCAGTCCTTCCGGGACAAGCAATGAAAAACTGTTTTTT.

This clonotype was observed at least ten times. This chain joins TRBV30 and TRBJ2-7, with TRBD2 matching 14 bases. V trimming: 5 bases; J trimming: 6 bases; junction bases outside the gene matches: 6. CDR1 and CDR2 from the germline V gene are GTSNPN and SVGIG (reference sequence). The CDR3 is made up of 14 amino acids. CDR3 protein: CAWGTSGGGVEQYF. The CDR3 DNA sequence: TGTGCCTGGGGGACTAGCGGGGGAGGGGTCGAGCAGTACTTC.

This clonotype was recorded at least ten times. The chain joins TRBV20-1 to TRBJ2-5; D is undetermined. This CDR3 contains 12 residues. Trimming shortened V by 7 bases and J by 1 base, and 10 bases separated the two germline ends. In germline, CDR1 is DFQATT, CDR2 SNEGSKA (reference sequence). CDR3 coding DNA: TGCAGTGGAGACTGGACCCAAGAGACCCAGTACTTC. Encoded protein: CSGDWTQETQYF.

The sample holds many counts of this clonotype. The chain has TRBV2 and TRBJ1-1; the D gene is possibly TRBD1 (5 bases). CDR3 length: 11 residues. Trimming stripped 10 bases from V and 6 bases from J, with 12 bases between. Germline-derived CDR1 and CDR2 are SNHLY and FYNNEI. The CDR3 coding sequence is TGTGCCAACATTGGAGGGGCTGAAGCTTTCTTT. Amino acid sequence: CANIGGAEAFF.

A note on this clonotype: Its ends do not fully match the called genes, so a read error is possible. V is TRBV3-1 and J is TRBJ2-7; a possible D gene is TRBD1 (6 bases). The germline CDR1 and CDR2 sequences are LGHDT and YNNKEL (reference sequence). The CDR3 has 15 amino acids. Here the CDR3 reads CASSQVGARFYEQHF. As DNA, the CDR3 is TGTGCCAGCAGCCAAGTGGGGGCGCGGTTCTACGAGCAGCACTTC.

This clonotype was picked up one time. The rearrangement links TRBV28 to TRBJ2-5; 10 nucleotides match TRBD1. The CDR3 loop spans 17 amino acids. J lost 3 bases, V lost 4 bases, and 11 bases had no gene match. CDR1 and CDR2 from the germline V gene are MDHEN and SYDVKM. Here the CDR3 DNA reads TGTGCCAGCAGTTCTTACACCGGGACAGGGGAAAAAGAGACCCAGTACTTC. Its protein is CASSSYTGTGEKETQYF.

This clonotype came up a few times. V and J are TRBV6-1 and TRBJ2-1; D ambiguous. V was trimmed by 7 bases and J by 2 bases, leaving 15 bases between them. In germline, CDR1 is MNHNS, CDR2 SASEGT. This CDR3 comprises 15 residues. CDR3 region: CASTPRGLTYNEQFF. The CDR3 nucleotides read TGTGCCAGCACCCCCCGCGGCTTAACCTACAATGAGCAGTTCTTC.

There are many counts of this clonotype. The V and J genes are TRBV27 and TRBJ2-3, with 8 bases that match TRBD2. CDR1 and CDR2 (germline): MNHEY, SMNVEV (reference sequence). The junction had 11 bases not matched to a gene; V was cut back by 7 bases and J by 2 bases. The CDR3 spans 16 residues. CDR3 protein: CASKTYGGASTDTQYF. CDR3 nucleotides: TGTGCCAGCAAAACGTACGGGGGGGCTTCCACAGATACGCAGTATTTT.

This clonotype was observed a handful of times. The chain has TRBV4-1 and TRBJ2-5; 9 nucleotides line up with TRBD1. Germline lookup yields CDR1 MGHRA and CDR2 YSYEKL. This CDR3 is 18 amino acids long. J was trimmed by 2 bases and V by 4 bases; bases with no gene match: 14. The CDR3 here is CASSPPPRQGGRQETQYF. DNA for the CDR3: TGCGCCAGCAGCCCACCACCCCGACAGGGGGGGAGGCAAGAGACCCAGTACTTC.

This clonotype was counted many times. The chain recombines TRBV7-9 with TRBJ1-2; 7 bases fit TRBD1. V trimming: 2 bases; J trimming: 5 bases; junction bases outside the gene matches: 8. The CDR3 contains 15 residues. Germline loops: CDR1 SEHNR, CDR2 FQNEAQ (reference sequence). CDR3 sequence: CASSLTGTDDYGYTF. CDR3 nucleotides: TGTGCCAGCAGCTTAACCGGGACAGACGATTATGGCTACACCTTC.

This clonotype was detected only a few times. The chain uses TRBV6-5 and TRBJ1-5, with D uncertain. Looked up from germline, CDR1 is MNHEY and CDR2 is SVGAGI. This CDR3 spans 13 amino acids. V dropped 2 bases and J dropped 5 bases, with 7 bases sitting between them. CDR3 DNA sequence: TGTGCCAGCAGTTACGAAGAATATCAGCCCCAGCATTTT. Its translation: CASSYEEYQPQHF.